The rows below give T cell receptor beta chains drawn from one sample of a study of T cell responses to AZD1222 COVID-19 vaccine. The repertoire was sequenced with immunoSEQ multiplex PCR; TCRdb's copy has only in-frame clones and lacks some. The sample includes about 130,000 clones, more than 85% of them seen just once. The sample in question was peripheral blood, obtained on day 0 of AZD1222 vaccination. The receptor set was obtained from an adult in good health. CDR3s include the opening cysteine and the closing phenylalanine or tryptophan. D genes are given only for firm matches.

D gene: .
V gene: TRBV6-1
CDR3 protein: CASSEVRIGPYEQYF

D gene: .
V gene: TRBV14
CDR3 protein: CASRGVGNEQYF

D gene: TRBD2
V gene: TRBV4-3
CDR3 protein: CASSQDRPAGGFYEQYF

D gene: .
V gene: TRBV24-1
CDR3 protein: CATSDHRGYTF

D gene: .
V gene: TRBV29-1
CDR3 protein: CSVEDPQQLSTDTQYF

D gene: TRBD1
V gene: TRBV13
CDR3 protein: CASSLSGGFDYGYTF

D gene: TRBD1
V gene: TRBV5-1
CDR3 protein: CASSSSGTGSSGYTF

D gene: .
V gene: TRBV24-1
CDR3 protein: CATSDFMATGSTRPNTGELFF

D gene: .
V gene: TRBV2
CDR3 protein: CASRAGQDQETQYF

D gene: .
V gene: TRBV27
CDR3 protein: CASSGSGVYGYTF

D gene: TRBD1
V gene: TRBV5-1
CDR3 protein: CASSLVGQGIEKLFF

D gene: .
V gene: TRBV1
CDR3 protein: CTSSPHQRQGYGYTF

D gene: TRBD1
V gene: TRBV5-1
CDR3 protein: CASSSQGVYEQYF

D gene: .
V gene: TRBV5-1
CDR3 protein: CASSLEQLSYNEQFF

D gene: .
V gene: TRBV12-5
CDR3 protein: CASGLVLERTAHNEQFF

D gene: .
V gene: TRBV5-1
CDR3 protein: CASSFLSGLQYF

D gene: .
V gene: TRBV5-4
CDR3 protein: CASSFEGTYEQYF

D gene: TRBD1
V gene: TRBV30
CDR3 protein: CAWSVSTGETDTQYF

D gene: TRBD1
V gene: TRBV5-4
CDR3 protein: CASSPRGGRLSTEAFF

D gene: .
V gene: TRBV4-1
CDR3 protein: CASSPIWGAPNVLTF

D gene: TRBD2
V gene: TRBV4-2
CDR3 protein: CASSQEGFTSGRGGETQYF

D gene: .
V gene: TRBV2
CDR3 protein: CASSETQSSYNSPLHF

D gene: .
V gene: TRBV2
CDR3 protein: CASSGHYEQYF

D gene: .
V gene: TRBV2
CDR3 protein: CASVSALGIPLTDTQYF

D gene: TRBD2
V gene: TRBV23-1
CDR3 protein: CASRGGRGPLAYEQYF

D gene: TRBD1
V gene: TRBV29-1
CDR3 protein: CSVPGQGNGYTF

D gene: .
V gene: TRBV4-3
CDR3 protein: CASSQGPGTNYEQYF

D gene: TRBD1
V gene: TRBV7-8
CDR3 protein: CASSPTGGMKTEAFF

D gene: TRBD2
V gene: TRBV2
CDR3 protein: CASREAGGPNTGELFF

D gene: TRBD2
V gene: TRBV7-2
CDR3 protein: CASSLNALAGADTQYF

D gene: .
V gene: TRBV15
CDR3 protein: CATSRDTRESGANVLTF

D gene: .
V gene: TRBV5-1
CDR3 protein: CASSLDRNSGANVLTF

D gene: .
V gene: TRBV4-3
CDR3 protein: CASSQQDRLNTEAFF

D gene: .
V gene: TRBV6-6
CDR3 protein: CATQRGEDYGYTF

D gene: .
V gene: TRBV30
CDR3 protein: CAGGPGGPDTQYF

D gene: TRBD2
V gene: TRBV5-1
CDR3 protein: CASSTGTSGPYTGELFF

D gene: .
V gene: TRBV27
CDR3 protein: CASSLSWGSNYGYTF

D gene: .
V gene: TRBV6-2/TRBV6-3
CDR3 protein: CASSYPGIPKGNGYTF

D gene: .
V gene: TRBV30
CDR3 protein: CAIPGHSNTGELFF

D gene: .
V gene: TRBV30
CDR3 protein: CACKLGNWSNTEAFF

D gene: TRBD1
V gene: TRBV30
CDR3 protein: CAWNRDSHEQYF

D gene: .
V gene: TRBV6-5
CDR3 protein: CASSPRRVNEKLFF

D gene: .
V gene: TRBV6-7
CDR3 protein: CASSHPTIYTDTQYF

D gene: .
V gene: TRBV10-3
CDR3 protein: CATYAERNNEQFF

D gene: .
V gene: TRBV5-4
CDR3 protein: CASSYKAGSSYEQYF